The TCR beta chain described here comes from a study of CD8 T cells in ankylosing spondylitis. Turning to this clonotype: Its antigen is unknown.

Study observations and caveats: Researchers report that disease-linked clones proved CD8+ and relatively rare in peripheral blood. A TCR beta motif of about 8 highly homologous variants appeared characteristic of ankylosing spondylitis blood. As reported, disease-linked clones showed significant enrichment in matched ankylosing spondylitis synovial fluid.

Library preparation for TCR beta used quantitative 5'-RACE with molecular barcodes. One entry per CDR3 protein results from TCRdb running MiXCR on the 5' RACE reads. The sample contains about 360,000 distinct CDR3 sequences, 14% to 15% of which appear only once. Sequenced input: blood, either unsorted or a sorted T cell fraction (not recorded which). The TCR sequence derives from a male donor with ankylosing spondylitis or in good health (not recorded which).

The CDR3 nucleotides read TGCGCCAGCACACCTAGCGGGGGGGTCGAAACCGGGGAGCTGTTTTTT. Its translation: CASTPSGGVETGELFF. The V and J genes are TRBV4-1 and TRBJ2-2; 12 positions match TRBD2. The CDR3 extends over 16 amino acids. Germline CDR1 MGHRA, CDR2 YSYEKL. Losses at the gene ends were 7 bases for V and 5 bases for J; bases not matched to a gene: 8.